This T cell receptor (beta chain) originates from a study of T cell repertoires in cytomegalovirus infection. The V gene's germline CDR1 is SGDLS and CDR2 YYNGEE. V was trimmed by 1 base and J by 5 bases, leaving 11 bases between them. The CDR3 has 14 amino acids. This clonotype was counted ten times or more. TCRdb recomputed calls from the reads with MiXCR, one row per CDR3 protein. Of about 240,000 distinct CDR3 sequences in the sample, under 8.5% were seen once. This chain joins TRBV9 and TRBJ2-3; TRBD1 is a possible D gene (6 bases). Sample: PBMCs. The TCR originated in a human donor in good health (CMV status not recorded). Some clones in this sample may be carry-over from other donors' samples. This chain's CDR3 is CASSVLQGKDTQYF. The DNA for the CDR3 is TGTGCCAGCAGCGTACTACAGGGAAAAGATACGCAGTATTTT.